This T cell receptor (beta chain) was identified in a study of blood T cell repertoires in COVID-19. Libraries were prepared by immunoSEQ multiplex PCR; TCRdb keeps only in-frame clonotypes and omits some of them. The repertoire includes roughly 100,000 clones, roughly 80% of them detected once, and more than 15% sits in the top ten. Trimming stripped 7 bases from V and 1 base from J, with 9 bases between. The CDR3 consists of 13 residues. What was sequenced was peripheral blood. J is TRBJ2-3 and V is TRBV12-3 or TRBV12-4; a weak D match, TRBD1 (6 bases). The TCR was taken from a woman at least 80 years old with active or convalescent COVID-19. CDR3 bases: TGTGCCAGCAAAGGGGGAGGCACAGATACGCAGTATTTT. Amino acid sequence: CASKGGGTDTQYF.